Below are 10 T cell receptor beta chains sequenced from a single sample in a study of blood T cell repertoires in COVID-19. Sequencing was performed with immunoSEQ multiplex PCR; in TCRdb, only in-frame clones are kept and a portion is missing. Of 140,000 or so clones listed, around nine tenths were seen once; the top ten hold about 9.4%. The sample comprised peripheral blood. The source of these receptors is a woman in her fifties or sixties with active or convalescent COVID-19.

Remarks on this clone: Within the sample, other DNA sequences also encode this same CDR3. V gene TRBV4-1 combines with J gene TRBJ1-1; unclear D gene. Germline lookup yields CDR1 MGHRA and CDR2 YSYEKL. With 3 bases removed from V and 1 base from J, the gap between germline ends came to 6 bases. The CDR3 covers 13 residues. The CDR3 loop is CASSQGGNTEAFF. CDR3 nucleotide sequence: TGCGCCAGCAGCCAGGGAGGGAACACTGAAGCTTTCTTT.

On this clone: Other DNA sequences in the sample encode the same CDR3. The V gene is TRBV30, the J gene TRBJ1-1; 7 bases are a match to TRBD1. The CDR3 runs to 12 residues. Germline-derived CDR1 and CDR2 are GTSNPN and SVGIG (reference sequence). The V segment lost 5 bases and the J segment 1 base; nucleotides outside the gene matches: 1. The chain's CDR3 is CAWGQENTEAFF. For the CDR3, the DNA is TGTGCCTGGGGACAGGAGAACACTGAAGCTTTCTTT.

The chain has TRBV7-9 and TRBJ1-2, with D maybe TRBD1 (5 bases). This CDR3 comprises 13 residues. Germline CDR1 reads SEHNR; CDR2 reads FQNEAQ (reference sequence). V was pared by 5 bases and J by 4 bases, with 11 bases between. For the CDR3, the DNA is TGTGCCAGCAGCCAGAGCCAGGGCTATGGCTACACCTTC. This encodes CASSQSQGYGYTF.

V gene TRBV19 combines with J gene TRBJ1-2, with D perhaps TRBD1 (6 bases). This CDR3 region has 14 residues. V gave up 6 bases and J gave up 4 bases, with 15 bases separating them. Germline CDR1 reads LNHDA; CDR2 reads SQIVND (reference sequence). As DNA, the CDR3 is TGTGCCAGTAGGTCTACAGGGATTAGCTATGGCTACACCTTC. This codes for CASRSTGISYGYTF.

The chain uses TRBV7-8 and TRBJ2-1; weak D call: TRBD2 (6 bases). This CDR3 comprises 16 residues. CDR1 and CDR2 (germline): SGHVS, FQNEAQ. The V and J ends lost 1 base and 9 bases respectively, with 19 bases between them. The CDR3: CASSLVPATSSVEQFF. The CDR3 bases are TGTGCCAGCAGCTTAGTCCCGGCAACTAGCTCGGTTGAGCAGTTCTTC.

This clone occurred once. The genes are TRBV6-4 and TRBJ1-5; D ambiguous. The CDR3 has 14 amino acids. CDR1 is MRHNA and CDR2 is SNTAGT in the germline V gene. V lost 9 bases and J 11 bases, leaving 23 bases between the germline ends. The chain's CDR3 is CASKKLDQIKAQHF. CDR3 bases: TGTGCCAGTAAGAAACTAGATCAAATCAAGGCCCAGCATTTT.

CDR3 amino acids: CASSLREPGTNEKLFF. CDR3 nucleotide sequence: TGTGCCAGCAGCTTAAGGGAGCCCGGGACTAATGAAAAACTGTTTTTT. The chain has TRBV7-8 and TRBJ1-4; the D is unclear. Per germline, CDR1 SGHVS and CDR2 FQNEAQ. Trimming took off 2 bases at V and 2 bases at J, with 12 bases between the two ends. The CDR3 has 16 residues.

The CDR3 bases are TGTGCCAGCAGCTTAGGTCCAGAAGAGACCCAGTACTTC. This translates into CASSLGPEETQYF. The rearrangement links TRBV7-6 to TRBJ2-5; D uncertain. CDR3 length: 13 amino acids. V was cut by 1 base and J by 3 bases, with 6 bases left in between. Germline assignment: CDR1 SGHVS and CDR2 FNYEAQ.

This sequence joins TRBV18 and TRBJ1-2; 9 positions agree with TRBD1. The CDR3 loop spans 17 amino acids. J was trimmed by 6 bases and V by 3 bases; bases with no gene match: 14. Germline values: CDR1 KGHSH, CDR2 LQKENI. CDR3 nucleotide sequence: TGTGCCAGCTCACCCCTTTCGGGACAGGGTATAAAGGATGGCTACACCTTC. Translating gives CASSPLSGQGIKDGYTF.

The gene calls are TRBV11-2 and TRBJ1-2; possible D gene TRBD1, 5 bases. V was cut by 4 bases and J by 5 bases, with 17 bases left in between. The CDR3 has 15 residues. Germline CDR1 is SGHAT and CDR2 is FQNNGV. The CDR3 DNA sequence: TGTGCCAGCAGCTCGGGAGAGGGGAGTAATTATGGCTACACCTTC. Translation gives CASSSGEGSNYGYTF.